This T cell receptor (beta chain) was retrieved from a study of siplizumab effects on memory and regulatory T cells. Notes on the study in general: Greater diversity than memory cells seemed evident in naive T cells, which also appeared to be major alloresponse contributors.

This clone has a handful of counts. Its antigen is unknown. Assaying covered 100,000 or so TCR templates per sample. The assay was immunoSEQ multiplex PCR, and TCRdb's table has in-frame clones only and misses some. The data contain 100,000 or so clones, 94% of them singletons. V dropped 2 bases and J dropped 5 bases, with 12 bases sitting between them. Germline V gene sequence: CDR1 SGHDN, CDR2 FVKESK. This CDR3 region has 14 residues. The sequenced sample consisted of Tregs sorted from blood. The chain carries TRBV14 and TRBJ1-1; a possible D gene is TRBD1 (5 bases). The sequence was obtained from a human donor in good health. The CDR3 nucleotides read TGTGCCAGCAGCCAATCGGGGGTACGAACTGAAGCTTTCTTT. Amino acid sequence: CASSQSGVRTEAFF.